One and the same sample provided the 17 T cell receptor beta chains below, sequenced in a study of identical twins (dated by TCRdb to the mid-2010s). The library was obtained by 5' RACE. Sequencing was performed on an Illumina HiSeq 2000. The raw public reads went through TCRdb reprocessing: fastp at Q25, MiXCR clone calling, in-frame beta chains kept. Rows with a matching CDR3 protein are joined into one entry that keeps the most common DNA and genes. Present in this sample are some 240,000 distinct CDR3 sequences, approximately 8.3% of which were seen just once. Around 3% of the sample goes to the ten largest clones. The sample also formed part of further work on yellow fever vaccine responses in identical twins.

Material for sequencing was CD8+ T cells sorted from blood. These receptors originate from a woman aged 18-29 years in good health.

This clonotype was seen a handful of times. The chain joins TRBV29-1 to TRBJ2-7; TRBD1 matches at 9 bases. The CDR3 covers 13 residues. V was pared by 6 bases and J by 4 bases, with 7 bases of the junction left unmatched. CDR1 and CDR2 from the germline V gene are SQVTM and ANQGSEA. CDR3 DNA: TGCAGCGTGACCGGGACAGGGATTTACGAGCAGTACTTC. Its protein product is CSVTGTGIYEQYF.

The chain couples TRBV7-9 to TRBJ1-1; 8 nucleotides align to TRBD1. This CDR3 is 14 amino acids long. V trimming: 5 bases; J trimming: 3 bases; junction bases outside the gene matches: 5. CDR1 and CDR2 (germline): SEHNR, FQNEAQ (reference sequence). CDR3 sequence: CASSQGQVDTEAFF. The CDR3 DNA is TGTGCCAGCAGCCAGGGACAGGTGGACACTGAAGCTTTCTTT.

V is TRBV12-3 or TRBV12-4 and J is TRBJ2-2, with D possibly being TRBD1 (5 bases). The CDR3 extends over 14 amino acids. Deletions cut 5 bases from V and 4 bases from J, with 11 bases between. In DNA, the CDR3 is TGTGCCAGCAGTCCGACAGTATCCACCGGGGAGCTGTTTTTT. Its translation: CASSPTVSTGELFF.

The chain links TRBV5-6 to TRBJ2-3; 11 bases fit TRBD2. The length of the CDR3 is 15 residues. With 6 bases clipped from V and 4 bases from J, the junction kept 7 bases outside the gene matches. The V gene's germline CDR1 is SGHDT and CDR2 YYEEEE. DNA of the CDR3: TGTGCCAGCACCATATTAGCGGGAGGGGCAGATACGCAGTATTTT. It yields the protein CASTILAGGADTQYF. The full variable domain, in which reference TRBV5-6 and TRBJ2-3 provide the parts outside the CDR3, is DAGVTQSPTHLIKTRGQQVTLRCSPKSGHDTVSWYQQALGQGPQFIFQYYEEEERQRGNFPDRFSGHQFPNYSSELNVNALLLGDSALYLCASTILAGGADTQYFGPGTRLTVL.

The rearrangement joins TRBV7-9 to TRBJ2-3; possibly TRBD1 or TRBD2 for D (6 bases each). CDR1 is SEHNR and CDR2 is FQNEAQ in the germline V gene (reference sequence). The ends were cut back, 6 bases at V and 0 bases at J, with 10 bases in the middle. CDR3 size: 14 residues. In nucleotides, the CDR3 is TGTGCCAGCAGAGGGGGGACAAGCACAGATACGCAGTATTTT. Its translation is CASRGGTSTDTQYF.

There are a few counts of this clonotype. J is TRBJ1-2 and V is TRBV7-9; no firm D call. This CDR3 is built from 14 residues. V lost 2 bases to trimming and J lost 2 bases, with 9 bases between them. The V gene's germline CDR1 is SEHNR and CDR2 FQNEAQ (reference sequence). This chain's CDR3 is CASSLRVNNYGYTF. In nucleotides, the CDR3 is TGTGCCAGCAGCTTACGGGTGAACAACTATGGCTACACCTTC.

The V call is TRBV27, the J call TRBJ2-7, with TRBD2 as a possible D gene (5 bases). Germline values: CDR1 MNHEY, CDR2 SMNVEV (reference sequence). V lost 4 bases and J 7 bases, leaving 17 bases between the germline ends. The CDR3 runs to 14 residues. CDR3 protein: CASSSTGLLREQYF. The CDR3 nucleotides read TGTGCCAGCAGTTCCACCGGACTTCTACGGGAGCAGTACTTC.

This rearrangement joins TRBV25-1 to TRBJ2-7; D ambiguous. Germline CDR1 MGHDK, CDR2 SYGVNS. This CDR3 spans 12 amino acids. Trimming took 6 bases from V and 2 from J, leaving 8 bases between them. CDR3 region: CASRSNPYEQYF. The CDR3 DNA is TGTGCCAGCAGATCCAATCCCTACGAGCAGTACTTC.

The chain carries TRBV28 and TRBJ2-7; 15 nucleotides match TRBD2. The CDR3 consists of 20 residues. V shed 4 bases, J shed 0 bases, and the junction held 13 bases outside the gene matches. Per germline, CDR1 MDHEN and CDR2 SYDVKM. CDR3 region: CASSSLFGLAGGSRSYEQYF. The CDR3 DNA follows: TGTGCCAGCAGTTCGCTTTTCGGACTAGCGGGAGGGAGTCGCTCCTACGAGCAGTACTTC.

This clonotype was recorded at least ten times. The CDR3 nucleotides read TGTGCTAGTGGTTTGGACCTGGACTACAATGAGCAGTTCTTC. This encodes CASGLDLDYNEQFF. This chain links TRBV12-5 with TRBJ2-1, with D hard to call. The CDR3 loop spans 14 amino acids. The ends were cut back, 1 base at V and 3 bases at J, with 7 bases in the middle. The germline V gene encodes CDR1 LGHNT and CDR2 FRNRAP.

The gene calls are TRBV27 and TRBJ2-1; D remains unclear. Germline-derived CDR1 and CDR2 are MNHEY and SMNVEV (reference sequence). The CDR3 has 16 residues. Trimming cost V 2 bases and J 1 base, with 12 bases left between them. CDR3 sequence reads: CASSLEAYSSYNEQFF. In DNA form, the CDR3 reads TGTGCCAGCAGTTTAGAAGCGTATAGTTCCTACAATGAGCAGTTCTTC.

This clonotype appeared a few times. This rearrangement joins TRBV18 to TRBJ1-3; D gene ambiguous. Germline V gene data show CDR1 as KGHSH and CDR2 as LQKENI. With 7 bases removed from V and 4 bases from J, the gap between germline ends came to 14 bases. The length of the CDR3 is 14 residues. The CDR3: CASYQTDEGNTIYF. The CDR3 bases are TGTGCCAGCTACCAAACAGACGAAGGAAACACCATATATTTT.

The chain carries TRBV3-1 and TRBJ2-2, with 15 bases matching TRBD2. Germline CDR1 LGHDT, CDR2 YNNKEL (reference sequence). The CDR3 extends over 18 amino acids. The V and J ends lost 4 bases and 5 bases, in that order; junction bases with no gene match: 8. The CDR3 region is CASSPGLAGGRRTGELFF. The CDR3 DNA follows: TGTGCCAGCAGCCCCGGACTAGCGGGAGGGCGACGGACCGGGGAGCTGTTTTTT.

CDR3 protein: CASSAGTTEAFF. CDR3 DNA: TGTGCCAGCAGTGCAGGGACCACTGAAGCTTTCTTT. The V gene is TRBV13, the J gene TRBJ1-1; tentatively, D is TRBD1 (5 bases). The CDR3 is made up of 12 amino acids. Germline V gives CDR1 PRHDT, CDR2 FYEKMQ (reference sequence). V was trimmed by 6 bases and J by 4 bases, leaving 9 bases between them.

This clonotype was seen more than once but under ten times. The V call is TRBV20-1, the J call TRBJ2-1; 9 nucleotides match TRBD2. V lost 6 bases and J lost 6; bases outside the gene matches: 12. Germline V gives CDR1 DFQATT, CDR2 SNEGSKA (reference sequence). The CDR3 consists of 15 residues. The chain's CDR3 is CSARALRGGLNEQFF. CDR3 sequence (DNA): TGCAGTGCCAGGGCTTTGCGGGGGGGCCTCAATGAGCAGTTCTTC.

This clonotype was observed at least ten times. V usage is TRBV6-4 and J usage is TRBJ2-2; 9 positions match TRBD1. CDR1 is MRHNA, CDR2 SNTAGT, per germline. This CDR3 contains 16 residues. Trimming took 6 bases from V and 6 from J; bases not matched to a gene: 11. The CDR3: CASSPGPGQGPGELFF. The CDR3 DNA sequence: TGTGCCAGCAGCCCGGGGCCGGGACAGGGACCCGGGGAGCTGTTTTTT.

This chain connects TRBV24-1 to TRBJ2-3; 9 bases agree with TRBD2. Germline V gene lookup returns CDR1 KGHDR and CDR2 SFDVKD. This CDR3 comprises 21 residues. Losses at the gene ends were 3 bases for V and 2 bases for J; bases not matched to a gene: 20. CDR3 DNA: TGTGCCACCAGTGATCTCCCGGGTGAGCGGGGGGCGTCCTGGGCCACAGATACGCAGTATTTT. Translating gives CATSDLPGERGASWATDTQYF.